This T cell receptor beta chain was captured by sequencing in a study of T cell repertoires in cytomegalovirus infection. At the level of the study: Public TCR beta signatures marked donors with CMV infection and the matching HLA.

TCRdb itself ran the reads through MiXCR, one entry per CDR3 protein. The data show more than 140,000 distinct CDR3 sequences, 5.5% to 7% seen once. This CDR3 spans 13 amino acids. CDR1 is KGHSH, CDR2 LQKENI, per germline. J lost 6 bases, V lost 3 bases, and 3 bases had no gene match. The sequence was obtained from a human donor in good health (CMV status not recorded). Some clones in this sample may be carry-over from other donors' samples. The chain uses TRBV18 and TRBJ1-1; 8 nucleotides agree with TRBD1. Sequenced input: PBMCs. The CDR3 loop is CASSPDREAEAFF. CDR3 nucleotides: TGTGCCAGCTCACCGGACAGGGAGGCTGAAGCTTTCTTT.